These 30 T cell receptor beta chains were all obtained from the same sample, sequenced in a study of blood T cell repertoires in COVID-19. The repertoire was sequenced with immunoSEQ multiplex PCR; TCRdb's copy has only in-frame clones and lacks some. The data show 130,000 to 150,000 clones, about 86% seen once. Sample: peripheral blood. The receptors were gathered from a human donor in a cohort sampled during active COVID-19.

The gene calls are TRBV7-9 and TRBJ2-7, with TRBD2 as a possible D gene (5 bases). This CDR3 is built from 14 residues. Germline assignment: CDR1 SEHNR and CDR2 FQNEAQ (reference sequence). The ends were cut back, 7 bases at V and 0 bases at J, with 13 bases in the middle. The CDR3 sequence: CASTPSQSSYEQYF. The CDR3 bases are TGTGCCAGCACCCCTAGCCAGAGCTCCTACGAGCAGTACTTC.

The gene calls are TRBV3-1 (or the pseudogene TRBV3-2) and TRBJ2-7; TRBD1 might be the D (6 bases). Germline V gene lookup returns CDR1 LGHDT and CDR2 YNNKEL (reference sequence). Trimming pared 5 bases from V and 3 bases from J, leaving 14 bases between. The CDR3 is 14 amino acids. CDR3 nucleotide sequence: TGTGCCAGCAGCTCCGGGACAATCATCTACGAGCAGTACTTC. Translated: CASSSGTIIYEQYF.

The gene calls are TRBV5-1 and TRBJ1-6, with 7 bases lining up with TRBD1. The germline CDR1 and CDR2 sequences are SGHRS and YFSETQ. The CDR3 has 17 amino acids. J was trimmed by 5 bases and V by 3 bases; bases with no gene match: 11. The CDR3 reads CASSWGEGASHNSPLHF. CDR3 nucleotides: TGCGCCAGCAGCTGGGGTGAGGGGGCTTCCCATAATTCACCCCTCCACTTT.

The chain is built from TRBV7-9 and TRBJ1-3, with 7 nucleotides matching TRBD1. CDR1 and CDR2 from the germline V gene are SEHNR and FQNEAQ (reference sequence). V lost 5 bases, J lost 10 bases, and 11 bases stayed unmatched. The CDR3 extends over 14 amino acids. The CDR3 nucleotides are TGTGCCAGCAGCCTAGACAGGGCCTTGGTGACCATATATTTT. The encoded protein is CASSLDRALVTIYF.

In its sample, this clone was seen a few times. This chain's CDR3 is CASSLVTATMGYTF. The CDR3 DNA sequence: TGTGCCAGCAGCTTAGTGACAGCTACTATGGGCTACACCTTC. V and J are TRBV7-2 and TRBJ1-2; a possible D gene is TRBD1 (5 bases). V dropped 1 base and J dropped 8 bases, with 14 bases sitting between them. The germline V gene encodes CDR1 SGHTA and CDR2 FQGNSA. The length of the CDR3 is 14 residues.

J is TRBJ2-3 and V is TRBV7-8; 7 bases match TRBD2. Germline CDR1 is SGHVS and CDR2 is FQNEAQ. The junction had 11 bases not matched to a gene; V was cut back by 5 bases and J by 3 bases. The CDR3 contains 16 residues. The CDR3 DNA reads TGTGCCAGCAGCGGAACCGGGACTATCAGGACAGATACGCAGTATTTT. This translates into CASSGTGTIRTDTQYF.

The gene calls are TRBV5-4 and TRBJ2-2; a weak D match, TRBD1 (5 bases). V lost 0 bases to trimming and J lost 4 bases, with 10 bases between them. The CDR3 loop spans 15 amino acids. CDR1 SGHNT and CDR2 YYREEE come from the germline V gene (reference sequence). As DNA, the CDR3 is TGTGCCAGCAGCTTGGGGGGCAGCTTCACCGGGGAGCTGTTTTTT. Translation: CASSLGGSFTGELFF.

The chain has TRBV28 and TRBJ1-4, with D possibly being TRBD1 (5 bases). Trimming removed 8 bases at V and 5 bases at J, with 12 bases between. The CDR3 is 13 residues long. CDR1 is MDHEN and CDR2 is SYDVKM in the germline V gene. Written as DNA, the CDR3 is TGTGCCAGCTATGGGGCCTACAATGAAAAACTGTTTTTT. It specifies CASYGAYNEKLFF.

J is TRBJ2-3 and V is TRBV5-1; 12 bases match TRBD2. The CDR3 is 16 residues long. Losses at the gene ends were 0 bases for V and 2 bases for J; bases not matched to a gene: 1. Germline-derived CDR1 and CDR2 are SGHRS and YFSETQ. The chain's CDR3 is CASSLGLAGVTDTQYF. Written as DNA, the CDR3 is TGCGCCAGCAGCTTGGGACTAGCGGGAGTCACAGATACGCAGTATTTT.

The J gene is TRBJ1-3, the V gene TRBV28, with D unclear. Trimming pared 4 bases from V and 0 bases from J, leaving 7 bases between. The CDR3 runs to 14 residues. Germline-derived CDR1 and CDR2 are MDHEN and SYDVKM. CDR3 region: CASSYSSSGNTIYF. CDR3 nucleotides: TGTGCCAGCAGTTATTCGAGCTCTGGAAACACCATATATTTT.

The chain combines TRBV29-1 with TRBJ2-5; TRBD1 matches at 10 bases. The CDR3 consists of 13 residues. The germline V gene has CDR1 SQVTM and CDR2 ANQGSEA. V shed 6 bases and J 5 bases; nucleotides not matched to a gene: 6. The chain's CDR3 is CSVAGTGEETQYF. The CDR3 DNA reads as TGCAGCGTGGCCGGGACAGGGGAGGAGACCCAGTACTTC.

This chain uses TRBV10-3 with TRBJ1-1; 9 bases align to TRBD1. The CDR3 extends over 13 amino acids. V trimming: 7 bases; J trimming: 6 bases; junction bases outside the gene matches: 6. CDR1 is ENHRY, CDR2 SYGVKD, per germline. Here the CDR3 reads CAINRDRESEAFF. The CDR3 DNA reads as TGTGCCATCAACCGGGACAGGGAATCTGAAGCTTTCTTT.

J is TRBJ2-7 and V is TRBV4-1; the match to TRBD1 covers 7 bases. Germline values: CDR1 MGHRA, CDR2 YSYEKL. V gave up 1 base and J gave up 0 bases; unmatched junction bases: 9. The length of the CDR3 is 17 residues. DNA of the CDR3: TGCGCCAGCAGCCAAGCTTGGGGTGGGGACAGCTCCTACGAGCAGTACTTC. Its translation is CASSQAWGGDSSYEQYF.

This chain links TRBV10-3 with TRBJ1-1; TRBD1 agrees at 7 bases. J was trimmed by 1 base and V by 6 bases; bases with no gene match: 5. Germline V gene sequence: CDR1 ENHRY, CDR2 SYGVKD. The CDR3 is 14 amino acids. In nucleotides, the CDR3 is TGTGCCATCAGCGAACAGGGGTCGAACACTGAAGCTTTCTTT. Translation: CAISEQGSNTEAFF.

The CDR3 bases are TGTGCCAGCAGCTACAGGGACGCACACACAGATACGCAGTATTTT. It encodes CASSYRDAHTDTQYF. The chain is built from TRBV7-8 and TRBJ2-3; a weak D match, TRBD1 (6 bases). Germline CDR1 reads SGHVS; CDR2 reads FQNEAQ. This CDR3 has 15 amino acids. V lost 4 bases and J lost 2, with 13 bases in between.

The chain couples TRBV9 to TRBJ2-5, with D tentatively TRBD1 (6 bases). The CDR3 loop spans 13 amino acids. Germline V gives CDR1 SGDLS, CDR2 YYNGEE. V was shortened by 4 bases and J by 1 base, with 8 bases between the two germline ends. The CDR3 coding sequence is TGTGCCAGCAGCCAGGGGTCCCAAGAGACCCAGTACTTC. Translating gives CASSQGSQETQYF.

The chain combines TRBV7-2 with TRBJ2-3, with 7 positions matching TRBD2. V lost 2 bases, J lost 2 bases, and 7 bases stayed unmatched. The CDR3 covers 16 residues. The germline gives CDR1 SGHTA, CDR2 FQGNSA. In DNA, the CDR3 is TGTGCCAGCAGCTTATTTGGGACTACCTCCACAGATACGCAGTATTTT. It encodes CASSLFGTTSTDTQYF.

The V and J genes are TRBV27 and TRBJ1-4; no firm D call. This CDR3 is 15 amino acids long. Germline V gives CDR1 MNHEY, CDR2 SMNVEV (reference sequence). Trimming cost V 5 bases and J 1 base, with 11 bases left between them. CDR3 residues: CASSMREGTNEKLFF. As DNA, the CDR3 is TGTGCCAGCAGTATGCGTGAGGGAACTAATGAAAAACTGTTTTTT.

The chain has TRBV6-5 and TRBJ2-7; 15 nucleotides align to TRBD2. The trim removed 0 bases at V and 6 bases at J, leaving 3 bases unmatched. This CDR3 contains 16 residues. CDR1 is MNHEY and CDR2 is SVGAGI in the germline V gene. Written as DNA, the CDR3 is TGTGCCAGCAGTTACTCGGGACTAGCGGGAGGTGGCGAGCAGTACTTC. Its protein is CASSYSGLAGGGEQYF.

The rearrangement links TRBV28 to TRBJ1-4; TRBD1 matches at 7 bases. This CDR3 region has 15 residues. CDR1 is MDHEN, CDR2 SYDVKM, per germline. With 6 bases clipped from V and 8 bases from J, the junction kept 12 bases outside the gene matches. DNA of the CDR3: TGTGCCAGCAGCTCAACAGGGGCTATTGAAGAAAAACTGTTTTTT. This gives the protein CASSSTGAIEEKLFF.

The chain has TRBV7-9 and TRBJ2-7; possible D gene TRBD2, 7 bases. V was clipped by 9 bases and J by 0 bases, with 12 bases between them. CDR1 is SEHNR, CDR2 FQNEAQ, per germline (reference sequence). The CDR3 is 13 residues long. CDR3 nucleotides: TGTGCCAGTGAGGGGGAGGGCTCCTACGAGCAGTACTTC. This translates into CASEGEGSYEQYF.

V and J are TRBV9 and TRBJ2-6; no definite D call. Germline values: CDR1 SGDLS, CDR2 YYNGEE. Trimming removed 7 bases from V and 2 bases from J, with 7 bases in between. The CDR3 is 13 amino acids. The CDR3 loop is CASSETGANVLTF. CDR3 coding DNA: TGTGCCAGCTCAGAAACTGGGGCCAACGTCCTGACTTTC.

J is TRBJ2-7 and V is TRBV3-1 (or the pseudogene TRBV3-2); the match to TRBD2 covers 13 bases. J was trimmed by 2 bases and V by 3 bases; bases with no gene match: 1. CDR1 is LGHDT and CDR2 is YNNKEL in the germline V gene (reference sequence). This CDR3 is built from 15 residues. CDR3 DNA sequence: TGTGCCAGCAGCCAGGGACTAGCGGGGCCCTACGAGCAGTACTTC. It translates to CASSQGLAGPYEQYF.

J is TRBJ2-1 and V is TRBV28; 8 bases line up with TRBD2. CDR1 is MDHEN and CDR2 is SYDVKM in the germline V gene. The CDR3 runs 16 residues. With V trimmed by 5 bases and J by 6 bases, 12 bases remained unmatched. The CDR3 coding sequence is TGTGCCAGCAGTCCCCCCCAAGCGGGAGTGGCCAATGAGCAGTTCTTC. Its protein is CASSPPQAGVANEQFF. The whole variable domain, filled in from reference TRBV28 and TRBJ2-1, reads DVKVTQSSRYLVKRTGEKVFLECVQDMDHENMFWYRQDPGLGLRLIYFSYDVKMKEKGDIPEGYSVSREKKERFSLILESASTNQTSMYLCASSPPQAGVANEQFFGPGTRLTVL.

The chain employs TRBV2 and TRBJ1-2; D is perhaps TRBD1 (5 bases). The CDR3 is made up of 14 amino acids. V gave up 8 bases and J gave up 3 bases, with 16 bases separating them. Germline loops: CDR1 SNHLY, CDR2 FYNNEI. The CDR3 nucleotides read TGTGCCAGCGAAAGGGCTCGGGGGGACTATGGCTACACCTTC. Translated, it gives CASERARGDYGYTF.

The CDR3 bases are TGTGCCAGCAGCTTATGGGCTGCGGCGGGTTTCTCCTACGAGCAGTACTTC. Translation gives CASSLWAAAGFSYEQYF. V gene TRBV7-8 combines with J gene TRBJ2-7; D is perhaps TRBD2 (5 bases). CDR3 length: 17 residues. The V and J ends lost 2 bases and 0 bases respectively, with 17 bases between them. The germline gives CDR1 SGHVS, CDR2 FQNEAQ.

This clone was detected once. V gene TRBV27 combines with J gene TRBJ2-3, with 8 bases matching TRBD2. CDR3 length: 16 amino acids. V was clipped by 6 bases and J by 5 bases; unmatched bases: 13. Looked up from germline, CDR1 is MNHEY and CDR2 is SMNVEV (reference sequence). CDR3 loop: CASRSGRAFIKDTQYF. DNA for the CDR3: TGTGCCAGCAGATCCGGGAGGGCCTTCATAAAAGATACGCAGTATTTT.

The chain uses TRBV6-5 and TRBJ1-2; 11 bases match TRBD1. Per germline, CDR1 MNHEY and CDR2 SVGAGI. V dropped 5 bases and J dropped 5; count of bases not matched to a gene: 4. This CDR3 region has 14 residues. CDR3 sequence (DNA): TGTGCCAGCAGTCGGACAGGGGGCGGTTATGGCTACACCTTC. It codes for CASSRTGGGYGYTF.

The CDR3 here is CSVGGEGASDYNEQFF. CDR3 nucleotides: TGCAGCGTTGGTGGAGAAGGTGCTAGCGATTACAATGAGCAGTTCTTC. The V call is TRBV29-1, the J call TRBJ2-1, with D possibly matching TRBD2 (6 bases). Germline loops: CDR1 SQVTM, CDR2 ANQGSEA. Trimming stripped 4 bases from V and 4 bases from J, with 20 bases between. The CDR3 runs to 16 residues.

The chain recombines TRBV6-6 with TRBJ1-5, with 10 bases matching TRBD1. The CDR3 spans 15 residues. Germline CDR1 reads MNHNY; CDR2 reads SVGAGI (reference sequence). Trimming took 5 bases from V and 7 from J; bases not matched to a gene: 8. The CDR3 sequence is CASSSRDRGYQPQHF. Here the CDR3 DNA reads TGTGCCAGCAGTAGTCGGGACAGGGGATACCAGCCCCAGCATTTT.